What follows are 26 T cell receptor beta chains derived from one specimen sequenced in a study of response to subunit inactivated influenza vaccine. One entry per CDR3 protein results from TCRdb running MiXCR on the RT-PCR reads. The sample consists of around 530,000 distinct CDR3 sequences, about 17% of them appearing once. This sample comprised CD4+ T cells sorted from PBMCs, obtained around 25 months after vaccination. The receptors derive from a man between 50 and 69 years old who received an inactivated influenza vaccine.

Only a few counts were recorded for this clonotype. The chain has TRBV7-2 and TRBJ2-2; tentatively, D is TRBD1 or TRBD2 (5 bases each). The CDR3 covers 16 residues. V was pared by 0 bases and J by 4 bases, with 12 bases between. CDR1 and CDR2 (germline): SGHTA, FQGNSA. The CDR3: CASSLASGTRTGELFF. The CDR3 region has the DNA TGTGCCAGCAGCTTAGCATCGGGGACCCGCACCGGGGAGCTGTTTTTT. Supplemented by reference TRBV7-2 and TRBJ2-2, the full variable domain reads GAGVSQSPSNKVTEKGKDVELRCDPISGHTALYWYRQSLGQGLEFLIYFQGNSAPDKSGLPSDRFSAERTGGSVSTLTIQRTQQEDSAVYLCASSLASGTRTGELFFGEGSRLTVL.

V usage is TRBV7-8 and J usage is TRBJ1-6; maybe TRBD1 (5 bases). Germline assignment: CDR1 SGHVS and CDR2 FQNEAQ. The germline V and J ends were trimmed by 6 bases and 7 bases, with 19 bases remaining between them. The length of the CDR3 is 16 residues. CDR3 DNA sequence: TGTGCCAGCAGTAATCGCGGGGGGTTCGACAATTCACCCCTCCACTTT. This sequence encodes CASSNRGGFDNSPLHF.

This clonotype showed up many times. This chain joins TRBV12-3 or TRBV12-4 and TRBJ1-4, with no clear D. This CDR3 is built from 12 residues. Trimming cost V 6 bases and J 5 bases, with 7 bases left between them. In DNA, the CDR3 is TGTGCCAGCAGCTTCCTGAATGAAAAACTGTTTTTT. Its translation: CASSFLNEKLFF.

This clonotype showed up just a few times. The genes are TRBV15 and TRBJ2-1; 7 bases are shared with TRBD2. The J segment lost 14 bases and the V segment lost 0 bases, leaving 4 bases of the junction unmatched. The CDR3 has 12 residues. CDR1 is LNHNV and CDR2 is YYDKDF in the germline V gene (reference sequence). The CDR3 loop reads CATSRDLGTKFF. CDR3 nucleotides: TGTGCCACCAGCAGAGATCTGGGGACTAAGTTCTTC.

This rearrangement joins TRBV10-3 to TRBJ2-5; 9 bases fit TRBD2. Trimming removed 2 bases from V and 5 bases from J; junction bases left unmatched: 6. CDR1 and CDR2 from the germline V gene are ENHRY and SYGVKD. The CDR3 totals 15 residues. The CDR3 here is CAISEIAGALETQYF. CDR3 bases: TGTGCCATCAGTGAGATAGCGGGAGCTTTGGAGACCCAGTACTTC.

This clonotype came up a few times. The rearrangement uses TRBV7-8 and TRBJ2-1; 8 positions agree with TRBD2. The CDR3 runs 15 residues. The trim removed 1 base at V and 5 bases at J, leaving 4 bases unmatched. CDR1 is SGHVS and CDR2 is FQNEAQ in the germline V gene. The CDR3 bases are TGTGCCAGCAGCTTAGTCGGGACTAGAGACAATGAGCAGTTCTTC. Protein: CASSLVGTRDNEQFF.

The CDR3 here is CASSPLTGITDTQYF. The CDR3 DNA sequence: TGTGCCAGCAGCCCCCTGACAGGGATCACAGATACGCAGTATTTT. This chain links TRBV9 with TRBJ2-3; 7 bases align to TRBD1. The V gene's germline CDR1 is SGDLS and CDR2 YYNGEE. V dropped 4 bases and J dropped 2; count of bases not matched to a gene: 7. CDR3 length: 15 residues.

This clonotype was seen more than once but under ten times. The chain combines TRBV6-5 with TRBJ2-3; the D gene is possibly TRBD2 (5 bases). The CDR3 is 15 amino acids. V lost 2 bases and J 0 bases, leaving 9 bases between the germline ends. From germline, CDR1 is MNHEY and CDR2 SVGAGI. The CDR3, as DNA: TGTGCCAGCAGTTACACCGGGGTTAGCACAGATACGCAGTATTTT. Amino acid sequence: CASSYTGVSTDTQYF.

A few counts support this clonotype. The J gene is TRBJ2-1, the V gene TRBV3-1; weak D call: TRBD2 (5 bases). Trimming left V 1 base short and J 4 bases short, with 20 bases between. The germline CDR1 and CDR2 sequences are LGHDT and YNNKEL (reference sequence). The CDR3 is 18 amino acids. The CDR3 nucleotides are TGTGCCAGCAGCCAAGGTTTCGCTGTGCGACTAACGTACAATGAGCAGTTCTTC. The encoded protein is CASSQGFAVRLTYNEQFF.

To note about this clonotype: It may be a read error: a sequence one base away is much more abundant. The CDR3, as DNA: TGTGCCAGCAGCATAACCTCGACGGCTAACAATGAGCAGTTCTTC. Protein: CASSITSTANNEQFF. The chain recombines TRBV12-3 or TRBV12-4 with TRBJ2-1; no clear D. The V end was cut by 6 bases, the J end by 5 bases, with 17 bases between. This CDR3 spans 15 amino acids.

The chain joins TRBV20-1 to TRBJ2-1; D may be TRBD2 (5 bases). CDR1 and CDR2 from the germline V gene are DFQATT and SNEGSKA (reference sequence). Trimming pared 6 bases from V and 6 bases from J, leaving 18 bases between. The CDR3 covers 14 residues. CDR3 nucleotide sequence: TGCAGTGCCGACGGGGAGTGGGAGCCCAATGAGCAGTTCTTC. It encodes CSADGEWEPNEQFF.

This clonotype was found once. The rearrangement joins TRBV10-3 to TRBJ2-5; either TRBD1 or TRBD2 may supply D (5 bases each). Per germline, CDR1 ENHRY and CDR2 SYGVKD. V lost 6 bases, J lost 3 bases, and 8 bases lay in between. The CDR3 contains 12 residues. CDR3 coding DNA: TGTGCCATCAGAGGGACCGAAGAGACCCAGTACTTC. It yields the protein CAIRGTEETQYF.

This clonotype was found a few times. The V and J genes are TRBV2 and TRBJ1-1; D is undetermined. Trimming took off 2 bases at V and 1 base at J, with 5 bases between the two ends. Looked up from germline, CDR1 is SNHLY and CDR2 is FYNNEI. The CDR3 loop spans 13 amino acids. Here the CDR3 DNA reads TGTGCCAGCAGTGAAAGGTGGAACACTGAAGCTTTCTTT. This gives the protein CASSERWNTEAFF.

This chain joins TRBV28 and TRBJ1-1; D perhaps matches TRBD1 (6 bases). Germline values: CDR1 MDHEN, CDR2 SYDVKM. Trimming pared 5 bases from V and 4 bases from J, leaving 17 bases between. CDR3 length: 15 residues. The CDR3 loop is CASSVPQGLSTEAFF. Here the CDR3 DNA reads TGTGCCAGCAGTGTCCCTCAGGGGCTCAGCACTGAAGCTTTCTTT.

The chain has TRBV2 and TRBJ2-1; 7 bases fit TRBD2. The germline V gene has CDR1 SNHLY and CDR2 FYNNEI. This CDR3 has 17 residues. Trimming at V came to 1 base and at J to 4 bases, leaving 10 bases not matched to a gene. CDR3 DNA: TGTGCCAGCAGTGAAGGGGCTGGCGGGGGAGGATACAATGAGCAGTTCTTC. Translating it yields CASSEGAGGGGYNEQFF.

This clonotype was found a few times. The chain has TRBV29-1 and TRBJ1-1; weak D call: TRBD1 (6 bases). Germline loops: CDR1 SQVTM, CDR2 ANQGSEA. The germline V and J ends were trimmed by 1 base and 4 bases, with 10 bases remaining between them. The CDR3 runs to 13 residues. The CDR3 reads CSVEAGAITEAFF. The CDR3 region has the DNA TGCAGCGTTGAAGCGGGGGCAATCACTGAAGCTTTCTTT.

This clonotype was seen more than once but under ten times. The chain combines TRBV7-6 with TRBJ1-1, with 7 bases lining up with TRBD1. This CDR3 has 13 residues. The germline V gene encodes CDR1 SGHVS and CDR2 FNYEAQ. V shed 3 bases and J 8 bases; nucleotides not matched to a gene: 6. The CDR3 DNA sequence: TGTGCCAGCAGCTTCGGGACAGACAAAGAAGCTTTCTTT. It specifies CASSFGTDKEAFF.

This clonotype has only a few counts. This chain connects TRBV3-1 to TRBJ1-1; D gene uncertain. V was pared by 4 bases and J by 1 base, with 13 bases between. CDR3 size: 15 residues. CDR1 is LGHDT and CDR2 is YNNKEL in the germline V gene (reference sequence). CDR3 nucleotides: TGTGCCAGCAGCCCCTCTGGTCGGAGGAACACTGAAGCTTTCTTT. Its protein is CASSPSGRRNTEAFF.

This clonotype was found many times. This rearrangement joins TRBV29-1 to TRBJ2-1; 10 bases are a match to TRBD2. The CDR3 extends over 16 amino acids. V lost 6 bases to trimming and J lost 5 bases; unmatched junction nucleotides: 13. Germline V gives CDR1 SQVTM, CDR2 ANQGSEA. CDR3 DNA: TGCAGCGTCCTAAAGGCGAGCGGGAGGGCCGACAATGAGCAGTTCTTC. Protein product: CSVLKASGRADNEQFF.

This clonotype was observed a few times. This chain connects TRBV5-6 to TRBJ2-5; a weak D match, TRBD2 (6 bases). This CDR3 is 15 amino acids long. V lost 3 bases and J lost 12, with 24 bases in between. CDR1 is SGHDT and CDR2 is YYEEEE in the germline V gene. The CDR3 protein is CASSSWRVGVRAKYF. The DNA of the CDR3 is TGTGCCAGCAGCTCCTGGAGGGTGGGGGTGCGTGCGAAGTACTTC.

The chain's CDR3 is CASSLGRGRNTGELFF. The CDR3 DNA follows: TGTGCCAGCAGTTTGGGTCGGGGGCGGAACACCGGGGAGCTGTTTTTT. The rearrangement uses TRBV12-3 or TRBV12-4 and TRBJ2-2; TRBD1 or TRBD2 may be the D gene (6 bases each). V was shortened by 3 bases and J by 1 base, with 12 bases between the two germline ends. The CDR3 has 16 amino acids.

The chain is built from TRBV5-1 and TRBJ1-2, with 7 bases lining up with TRBD1. CDR1 and CDR2 from the germline V gene are SGHRS and YFSETQ. With 3 bases clipped from V and 1 base from J, the junction kept 9 bases outside the gene matches. The CDR3 totals 16 residues. The CDR3 reads CASSSNPGQNNYGYTF. The CDR3 DNA follows: TGCGCCAGCAGCTCTAACCCGGGACAGAATAACTATGGCTACACCTTC.

This clonotype showed up just a few times. The chain combines TRBV5-1 with TRBJ2-1, with 7 positions matching TRBD1. The CDR3 length is 13 residues. In germline, CDR1 is SGHRS, CDR2 YFSETQ. After removal of 2 bases from V and 8 bases from J, the junction contained 4 bases not matched to a gene. The CDR3 DNA is TGCGCCAGCAGCTTACAGGGGCAGCATGAGCAGTTCTTC. Its protein product is CASSLQGQHEQFF.

This clonotype was detected only a few times. J is TRBJ1-5 and V is TRBV20-1; no definite D call. Germline assignment: CDR1 DFQATT and CDR2 SNEGSKA (reference sequence). Trimming took 6 bases from V and 0 from J, leaving 9 bases between them. This CDR3 comprises 13 residues. This CDR3 is CSANRHSNQPQHF. The CDR3, as DNA: TGCAGTGCCAATCGACATAGCAATCAGCCCCAGCATTTT.

The chain joins TRBV4-2 to TRBJ2-2; D remains ambiguous. The CDR3 totals 13 residues. V lost 1 base and J 4 bases, leaving 4 bases between the germline ends. CDR1 and CDR2 from the germline V gene are LGHNA and YNFKEQ. CDR3 in DNA: TGTGCCAGCAGCCAAGGTAGCACCGGGGAGCTGTTTTTT. Its translation: CASSQGSTGELFF.

This clonotype has only a few counts. The chain recombines TRBV7-6 with TRBJ2-5, with 7 bases aligning to TRBD2. The CDR3 spans 16 residues. The V gene end was trimmed by 5 bases and the J gene end by 4 bases; junction bases not matched to a gene: 13. Germline loops: CDR1 SGHVS, CDR2 FNYEAQ. CDR3 coding DNA: TGTGCCAGCAGCAAGGAGCCGGTACTAGCGCTAGAGACCCAGTACTTC. Protein: CASSKEPVLALETQYF.